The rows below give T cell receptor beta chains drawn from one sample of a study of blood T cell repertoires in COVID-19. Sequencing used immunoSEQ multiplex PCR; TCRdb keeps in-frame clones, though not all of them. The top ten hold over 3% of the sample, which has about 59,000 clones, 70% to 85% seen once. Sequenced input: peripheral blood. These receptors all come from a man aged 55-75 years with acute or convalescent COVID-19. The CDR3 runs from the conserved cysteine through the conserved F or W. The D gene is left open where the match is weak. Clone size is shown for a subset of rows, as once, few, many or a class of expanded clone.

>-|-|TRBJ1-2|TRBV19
TGTGCCAGTAGTATAGGGCAAACTAACTATGGCTACACCTTC
CASSIGQTNYGYTF
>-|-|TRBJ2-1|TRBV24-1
TGTGCCACCAGTGCCCCCGGCGGGAACTCCTACAATGAGCAGTTCTTC
CATSAPGGNSYNEQFF
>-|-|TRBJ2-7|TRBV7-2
TGTGCCAGCAGCTTAGACACCTACGAGCAGTACTTC
CASSLDTYEQYF
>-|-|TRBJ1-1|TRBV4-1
TGCGCCAGCAGCCAAGATGCGGGGCTCCGGAACACTGAAGCTTTCTTT
CASSQDAGLRNTEAFF
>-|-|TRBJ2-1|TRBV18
TGTGCCAGCTCATCTCCTACCGGGAGTGGCAATGAGCAGTTCTTC
CASSSPTGSGNEQFF
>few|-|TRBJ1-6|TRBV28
TGTGCCAGCAACGAAGAGGTTTCACCCCTCCACTTT
CASNEEVSPLHF
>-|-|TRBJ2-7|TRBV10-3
TGTGCCATCAGTGAGGGGCCAGGGGGGTTCTACGAGCAGTACTTC
CAISEGPGGFYEQYF
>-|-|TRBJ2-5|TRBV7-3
TGTGCCAGCAGCTCGACAGTTAAAGAGACCCAGTACTTC
CASSSTVKETQYF
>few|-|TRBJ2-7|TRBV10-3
TGTGCCATCAGTGACCGGGTAGGCTCCTACGAGCAGTACTTC
CAISDRVGSYEQYF
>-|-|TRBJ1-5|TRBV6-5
TGTGCCAGCAGACGGACACATGATAGCAATCAGCCCCAGCATTTT
CASRRTHDSNQPQHF
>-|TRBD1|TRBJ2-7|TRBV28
TGTGCCAGCAGTCCTCGACAGGGGGCAAGTGAGCAGTACTTC
CASSPRQGASEQYF
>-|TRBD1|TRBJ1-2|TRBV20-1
TGCAGTGCTAGTGTCCTGACAGGGGACTATGGCTACACCTTC
CSASVLTGDYGYTF
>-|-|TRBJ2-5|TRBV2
TGTGCCAGCACTTCGGACTCCCGGAGGAGGGTGACCCAGTACTTC
CASTSDSRRRVTQYF
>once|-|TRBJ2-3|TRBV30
TGTGCCTGGGACGCGACTAGTACGAACCCAGATACGCAGTATTTT
CAWDATSTNPDTQYF
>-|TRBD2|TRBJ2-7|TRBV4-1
TGCGCCAGCAGCCAAGACCCTAGCGGGGTCACCTACGAGCAGTACTTC
CASSQDPSGVTYEQYF
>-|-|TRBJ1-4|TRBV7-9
TGTGCCAGCAGCGCCTCAAGGAGGTCTGAAAAACTGTTTTTT
CASSASRRSEKLFF
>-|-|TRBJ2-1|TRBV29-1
TGCAGCGTCCGGGACATCAATGAGCAGTTCTTC
CSVRDINEQFF
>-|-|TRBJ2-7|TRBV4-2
TGTGCCAGCAGCCTGGCCTTAGGGACTGGAGATGGGGAGCAGTACTTC
CASSLALGTGDGEQYF
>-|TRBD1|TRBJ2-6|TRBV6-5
TGTGCCGGCAAACAGGGGCCTGGGGCCAACGTCCTGACTTTC
CAGKQGPGANVLTF
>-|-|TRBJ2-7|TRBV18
TGTGCCAGCTCACCACCTATACCAGTCGAGCAGTACTTC
CASSPPIPVEQYF
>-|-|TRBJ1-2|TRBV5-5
TGTGCCAGCAGCTTTTCGGGGGGCGTTTATGGCTACACCTTC
CASSFSGGVYGYTF
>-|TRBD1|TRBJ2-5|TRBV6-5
TGTGCCAGCAGTTACTGGGGGACAGCAGGGGAAGAGACCCAGTACTTC
CASSYWGTAGEETQYF
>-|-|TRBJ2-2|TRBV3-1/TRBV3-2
TGTGCCAGCAGCCAAGGGGGAGTGAACACCGGGGAGCTGTTTTTT
CASSQGGVNTGELFF
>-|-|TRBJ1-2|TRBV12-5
TGTGCTAGTGGTTTGGCAGGGGTCAGATATGGCTACACCTTC
CASGLAGVRYGYTF
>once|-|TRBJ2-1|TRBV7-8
TGTGCCAGCAGCCCCTCCCAGGGTGCCAATGAGCAGTTCTTC
CASSPSQGANEQFF
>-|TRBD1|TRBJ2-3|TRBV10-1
TGCGCCAGCAGTGGGGACAGGGGGCGGGACACAGATACGCAGTATTTT
CASSGDRGRDTDTQYF
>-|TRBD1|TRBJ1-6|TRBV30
TGTGCCTGGAGTGAAAGGACAGGTTATAATTCACCCCTCCACTTT
CAWSERTGYNSPLHF
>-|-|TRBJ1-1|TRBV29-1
TGCAGCGTTGAAGAATCACAGGGATACACTGAAGCTTTCTTT
CSVEESQGYTEAFF
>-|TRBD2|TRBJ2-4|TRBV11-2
TGTGCCAGCAGCTTCCCAGGGAGGGACATTCAGTACTTC
CASSFPGRDIQYF
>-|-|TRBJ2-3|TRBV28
TGTGCCAGCAGTTTAGGGGGACTCAAAGGGGATACGCAGTATTTT
CASSLGGLKGDTQYF
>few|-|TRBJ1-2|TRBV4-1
TGCGCCAGCAGCCATCTAATAAGGACTCAAGGCCGGGACTATGGCTACACCTTC
CASSHLIRTQGRDYGYTF
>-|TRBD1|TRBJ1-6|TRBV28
TGTGCCAGCGGGGGACAGGGACTGTCCAATTCACCCCTCCACTTT
CASGGQGLSNSPLHF
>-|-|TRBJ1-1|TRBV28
TGTGCCAGCAGTTGGGGCAGGAACACTGAAGCTTTCTTT
CASSWGRNTEAFF
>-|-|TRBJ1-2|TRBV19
TGTGCCAGTAGTATCGCCGGGACTCATAACTATGGCTACACCTTC
CASSIAGTHNYGYTF
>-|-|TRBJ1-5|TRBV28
TGTGCCACCACGGACTTCGGGGATCAGCCCCAGCATTTT
CATTDFGDQPQHF
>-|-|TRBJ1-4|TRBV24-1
TGTGCCACCAGTGATTTGGGGGCAGGGCATGAAAAACTGTTTTTT
CATSDLGAGHEKLFF
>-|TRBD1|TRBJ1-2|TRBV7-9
TGTGCCAGCAGCTTCCCAACCTCAGGGGGTCACACCTTC
CASSFPTSGGHTF
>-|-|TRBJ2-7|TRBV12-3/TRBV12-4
TGTGCCAGCAGATCCCAGGGTGGATACGAGCAGTACTTC
CASRSQGGYEQYF
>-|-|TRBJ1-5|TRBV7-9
TGTGCCAGCAGCTTAGGGGCAGGGTCCAATCAGCCCCAGCATTTT
CASSLGAGSNQPQHF
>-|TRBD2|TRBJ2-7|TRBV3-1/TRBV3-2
TGTGCCAGCAGCCAAGTTACTAGCGGGTCCTACGAGCAGTACTTC
CASSQVTSGSYEQYF
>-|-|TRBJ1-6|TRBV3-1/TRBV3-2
TGTGCCAGCAGCCAAGGATTATGGGGAGATAATTCACCCCTCCACTTT
CASSQGLWGDNSPLHF
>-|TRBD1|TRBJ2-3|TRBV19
TGTGCCAGTAGCACCTACAGGGGGCCAGATACGCAGTATTTT
CASSTYRGPDTQYF
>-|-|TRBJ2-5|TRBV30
TGTGCCTGGAGTACAGAAAAAGAGACCCAGTACTTC
CAWSTEKETQYF
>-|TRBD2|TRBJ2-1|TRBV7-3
TGTGCCAGCAGCTCCCCGGGACTAGCGGGAAGACTCTCCTACAATGAGCAGTTCTTC
CASSSPGLAGRLSYNEQFF
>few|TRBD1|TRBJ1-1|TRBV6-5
TGTGCCAGCAGACATGACAGGGTAAGGACTGAAGCTTTCTTT
CASRHDRVRTEAFF
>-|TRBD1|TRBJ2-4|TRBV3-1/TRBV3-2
TGTGCCAGCAGCCGGGACAGGGGAACAAACATTCAGTACTTC
CASSRDRGTNIQYF
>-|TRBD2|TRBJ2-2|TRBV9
TGTGCCAGCAGCCGACTAGCGGGACACGGGGAGCTGTTTTTT
CASSRLAGHGELFF
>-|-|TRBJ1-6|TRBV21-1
TGTGCCAGCAGCAAAAGGCCGCGGAGGACCTGTATTTCACCCCTCCACTTT
CASSKRPRRTCISPLHF
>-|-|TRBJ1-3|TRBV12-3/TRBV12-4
TGTGCCAGCAGTGTTATCTCTGGAAACACCATATATTTT
CASSVISGNTIYF
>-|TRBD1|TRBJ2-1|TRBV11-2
TGTGCCAGCAGAAGACAGGGTCGGAATGAGCAGTTCTTC
CASRRQGRNEQFF
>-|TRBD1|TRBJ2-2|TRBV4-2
TGTGCCAGCAGCCAAGAGGGCGCAGGGGGTATCACCGGGGAGCTGTTTTTT
CASSQEGAGGITGELFF
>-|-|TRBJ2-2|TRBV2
TGTGCCAGCAGGGGGGAGGCCCGGAACACCGGGGAGCTGTTTTTT
CASRGEARNTGELFF
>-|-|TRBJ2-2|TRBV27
TGTGCCAGCAGTTTATCCTCGGGGGAGCTGTTTTTT
CASSLSSGELFF
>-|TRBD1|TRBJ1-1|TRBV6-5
TGTGCCAGCAGTTACTCGCCGGGACAGGGGGCGGAAGCTTTCTTT
CASSYSPGQGAEAFF
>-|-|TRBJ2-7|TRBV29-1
TGCAGCGTTGAAGGAGGGAGAGGTAGGGAGCAGTACTTC
CSVEGGRGREQYF
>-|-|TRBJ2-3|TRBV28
TGTGCCAGCAGTTTCGACTTCCAGGGTGGTACGCAGTATTTT
CASSFDFQGGTQYF
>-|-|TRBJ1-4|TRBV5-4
TGTGCCAGCAGCTTGATTGAGTCCGGGGCAACTAATGAAAAACTGTTTTTT
CASSLIESGATNEKLFF
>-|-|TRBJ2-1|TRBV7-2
TGTGCCAGCAGCTTAGCGACGGCAGGGGGGTATAATGAGCAGTTCTTC
CASSLATAGGYNEQFF
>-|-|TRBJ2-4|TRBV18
TGTGCCAGCTCCCGAACGGGGGAAGCCAAAAACATTCAGTACTTC
CASSRTGEAKNIQYF
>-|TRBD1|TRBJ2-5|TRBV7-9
TGTGCCAGCAGCATTACAGGGGGACTTCAAGATACCCAGTACTTC
CASSITGGLQDTQYF